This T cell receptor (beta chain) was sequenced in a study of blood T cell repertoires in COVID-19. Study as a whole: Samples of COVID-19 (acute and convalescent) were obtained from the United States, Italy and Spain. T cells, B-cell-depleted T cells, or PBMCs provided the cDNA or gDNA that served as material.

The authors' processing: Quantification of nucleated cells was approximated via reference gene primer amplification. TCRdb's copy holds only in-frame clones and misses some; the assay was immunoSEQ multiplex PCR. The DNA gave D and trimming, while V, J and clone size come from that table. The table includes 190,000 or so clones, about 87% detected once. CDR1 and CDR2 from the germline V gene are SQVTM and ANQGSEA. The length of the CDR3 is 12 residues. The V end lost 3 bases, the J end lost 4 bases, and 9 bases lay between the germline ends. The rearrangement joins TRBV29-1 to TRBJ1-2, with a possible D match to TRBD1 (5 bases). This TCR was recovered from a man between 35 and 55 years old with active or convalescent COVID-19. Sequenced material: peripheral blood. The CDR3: CSVERQGYGYTF. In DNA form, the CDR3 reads TGCAGCGTTGAGAGGCAGGGCTATGGCTACACCTTC.